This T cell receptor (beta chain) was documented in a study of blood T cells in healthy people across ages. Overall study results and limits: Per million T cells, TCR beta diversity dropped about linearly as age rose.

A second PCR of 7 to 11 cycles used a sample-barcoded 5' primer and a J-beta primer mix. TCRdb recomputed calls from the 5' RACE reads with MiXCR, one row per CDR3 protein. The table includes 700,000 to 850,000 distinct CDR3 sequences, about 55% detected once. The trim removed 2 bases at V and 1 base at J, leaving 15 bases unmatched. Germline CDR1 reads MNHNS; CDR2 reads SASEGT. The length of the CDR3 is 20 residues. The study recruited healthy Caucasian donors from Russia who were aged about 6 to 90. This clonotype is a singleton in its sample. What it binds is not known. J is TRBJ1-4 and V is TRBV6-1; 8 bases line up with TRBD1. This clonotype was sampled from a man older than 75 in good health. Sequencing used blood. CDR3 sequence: CASSESNGAGGGGTNEKLFF. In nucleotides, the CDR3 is TGTGCCAGCAGTGAATCTAATGGGGCAGGGGGCGGAGGAACTAATGAAAAACTGTTTTTT.